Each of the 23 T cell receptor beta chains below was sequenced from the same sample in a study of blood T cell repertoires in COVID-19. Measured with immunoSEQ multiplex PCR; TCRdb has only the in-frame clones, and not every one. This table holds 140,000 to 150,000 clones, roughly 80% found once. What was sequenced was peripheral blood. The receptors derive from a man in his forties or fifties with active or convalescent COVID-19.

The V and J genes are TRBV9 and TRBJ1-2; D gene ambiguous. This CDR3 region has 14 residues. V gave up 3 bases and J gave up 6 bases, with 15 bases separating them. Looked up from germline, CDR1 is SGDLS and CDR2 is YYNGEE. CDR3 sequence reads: CASSAGEPRDGYTF. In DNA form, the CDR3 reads TGTGCCAGCAGCGCTGGGGAGCCGAGGGATGGCTACACCTTC.

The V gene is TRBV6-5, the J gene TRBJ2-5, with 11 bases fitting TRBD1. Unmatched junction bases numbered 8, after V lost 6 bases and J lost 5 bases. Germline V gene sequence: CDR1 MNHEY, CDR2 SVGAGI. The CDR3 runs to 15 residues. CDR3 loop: CASSEGTGGLETQYF. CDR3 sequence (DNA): TGTGCCAGCAGCGAGGGGACAGGGGGGCTCGAGACCCAGTACTTC.

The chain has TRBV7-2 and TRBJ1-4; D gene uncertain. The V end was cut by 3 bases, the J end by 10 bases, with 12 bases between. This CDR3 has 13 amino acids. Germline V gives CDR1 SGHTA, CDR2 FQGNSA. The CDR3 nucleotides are TGTGCCAGCAGCTTTGATATGGAGGGAAAACTGTTTTTT. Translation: CASSFDMEGKLFF.

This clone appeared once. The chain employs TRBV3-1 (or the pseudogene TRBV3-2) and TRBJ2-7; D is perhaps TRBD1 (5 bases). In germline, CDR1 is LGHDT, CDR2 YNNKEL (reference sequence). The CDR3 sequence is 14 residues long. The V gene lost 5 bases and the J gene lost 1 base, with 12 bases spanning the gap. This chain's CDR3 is CASSDLTVSYEQYF. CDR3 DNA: TGTGCCAGCAGCGACCTGACAGTATCCTACGAGCAGTACTTC.

CDR3: CASSQEGSRQSYGYTF. CDR3 nucleotide sequence: TGTGCCAGCAGCCAAGAGGGTTCTAGGCAGAGCTATGGCTACACCTTC. The rearrangement uses TRBV4-2 and TRBJ1-2; D unresolved. V was cut by 0 bases and J by 4 bases, with 15 bases left in between. Germline-derived CDR1 and CDR2 are LGHNA and YNFKEQ. The CDR3 runs 16 residues.

Here the CDR3 reads CASSVEGLAFREQYF. The CDR3 bases are TGTGCCAGCAGCGTAGAGGGACTCGCCTTTCGCGAGCAGTACTTC. The chain couples TRBV9 to TRBJ2-7; a possible D gene is TRBD2 (6 bases). V was trimmed by 0 bases and J by 6 bases, leaving 16 bases between them. This CDR3 contains 15 residues. The germline V gene encodes CDR1 SGDLS and CDR2 YYNGEE.

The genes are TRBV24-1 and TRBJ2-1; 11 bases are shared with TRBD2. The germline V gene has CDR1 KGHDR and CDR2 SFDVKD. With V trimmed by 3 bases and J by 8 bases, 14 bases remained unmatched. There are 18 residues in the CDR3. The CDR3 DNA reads TGTGCCACCAGTGATGGGACTAGCGGAATCGGGGATGGCGATGAGCAGTTCTTC. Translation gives CATSDGTSGIGDGDEQFF.

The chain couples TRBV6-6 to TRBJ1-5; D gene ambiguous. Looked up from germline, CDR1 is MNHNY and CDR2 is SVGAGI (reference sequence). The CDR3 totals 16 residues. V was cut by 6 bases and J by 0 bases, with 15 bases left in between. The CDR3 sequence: CASRMGSGYSNQPQHF. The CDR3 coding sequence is TGTGCCAGCAGGATGGGCAGCGGTTATAGCAATCAGCCCCAGCATTTT.

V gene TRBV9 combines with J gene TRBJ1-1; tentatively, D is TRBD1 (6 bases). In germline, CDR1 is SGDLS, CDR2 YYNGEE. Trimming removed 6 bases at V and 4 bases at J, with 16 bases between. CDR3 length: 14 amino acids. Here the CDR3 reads CASNLQGRGTEAFF. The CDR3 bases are TGTGCCAGCAACTTGCAGGGGAGAGGCACTGAAGCTTTCTTT.

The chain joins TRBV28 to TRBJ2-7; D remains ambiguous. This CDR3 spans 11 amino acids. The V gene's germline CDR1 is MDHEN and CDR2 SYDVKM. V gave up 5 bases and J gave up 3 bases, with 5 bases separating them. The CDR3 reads CASSQNYEQYF. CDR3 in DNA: TGTGCCAGCAGTCAGAACTACGAGCAGTACTTC.

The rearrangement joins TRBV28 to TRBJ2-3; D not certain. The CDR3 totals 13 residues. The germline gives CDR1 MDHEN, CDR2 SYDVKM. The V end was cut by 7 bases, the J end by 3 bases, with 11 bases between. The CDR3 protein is CASTEPGTDTQYF. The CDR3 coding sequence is TGTGCCAGCACGGAACCCGGGACAGATACGCAGTATTTT.

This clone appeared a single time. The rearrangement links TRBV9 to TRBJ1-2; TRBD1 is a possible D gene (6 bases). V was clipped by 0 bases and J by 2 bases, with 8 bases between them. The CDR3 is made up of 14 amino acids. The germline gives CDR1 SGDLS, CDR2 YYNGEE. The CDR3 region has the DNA TGTGCCAGCAGCGTAGGGACAGCAAACTATGGCTACACCTTC. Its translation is CASSVGTANYGYTF.

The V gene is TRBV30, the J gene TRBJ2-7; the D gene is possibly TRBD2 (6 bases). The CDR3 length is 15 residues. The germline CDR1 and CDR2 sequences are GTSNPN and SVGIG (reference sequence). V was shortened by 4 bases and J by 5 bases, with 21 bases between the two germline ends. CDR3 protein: CAWIAKGGTVDEQYF. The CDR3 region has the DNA TGTGCCTGGATCGCGAAGGGCGGGACGGTAGACGAGCAGTACTTC.

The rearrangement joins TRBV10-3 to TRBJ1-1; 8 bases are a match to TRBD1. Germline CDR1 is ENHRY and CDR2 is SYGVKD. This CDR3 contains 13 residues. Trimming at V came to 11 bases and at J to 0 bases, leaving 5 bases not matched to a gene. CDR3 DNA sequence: TGTGCCGCGGGACAGGAGTTGAACACTGAAGCTTTCTTT. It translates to CAAGQELNTEAFF.

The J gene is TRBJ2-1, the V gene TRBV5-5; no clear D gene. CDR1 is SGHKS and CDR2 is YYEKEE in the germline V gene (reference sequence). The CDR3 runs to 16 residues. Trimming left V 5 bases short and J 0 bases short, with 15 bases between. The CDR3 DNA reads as TGTGCCAGCAGGGCTAGGATCGTTCTCTCCTACAATGAGCAGTTCTTC. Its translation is CASRARIVLSYNEQFF. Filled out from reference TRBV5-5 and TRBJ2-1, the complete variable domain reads DAGVTQSPTHLIKTRGQQVTLRCSPISGHKSVSWYQQVLGQGPQFIFQYYEKEERGRGNFPDRFSARQFPNYSSELNVNALLLGDSALYLCASRARIVLSYNEQFFGPGTRLTVL.

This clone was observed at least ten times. The CDR3 region has the DNA TGCGCCAGCAGCTTGGCCGGGACAGGGAACACTGAAGCTTTCTTT. Its protein is CASSLAGTGNTEAFF. This rearrangement joins TRBV5-1 to TRBJ1-1; TRBD1 matches 8 bases. The V and J ends lost 0 bases and 1 base, in that order; junction bases with no gene match: 2. This CDR3 comprises 15 residues. Per germline, CDR1 SGHRS and CDR2 YFSETQ.

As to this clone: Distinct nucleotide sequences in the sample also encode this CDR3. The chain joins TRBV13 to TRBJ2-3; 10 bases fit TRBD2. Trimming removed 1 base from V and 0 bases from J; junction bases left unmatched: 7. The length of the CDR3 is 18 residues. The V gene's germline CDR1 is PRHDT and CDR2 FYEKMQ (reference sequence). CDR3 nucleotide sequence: TGTGCCAGCAGCTTAGAGGGGCTAGCGGGAGTTAGCACAGATACGCAGTATTTT. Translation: CASSLEGLAGVSTDTQYF.

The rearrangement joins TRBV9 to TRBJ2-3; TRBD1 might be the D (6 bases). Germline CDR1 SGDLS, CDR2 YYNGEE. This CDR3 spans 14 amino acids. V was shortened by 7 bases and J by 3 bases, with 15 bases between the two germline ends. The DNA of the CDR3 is TGTGCCAGCGGTCTTGGCAGGGGAACAGATACGCAGTATTTT. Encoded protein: CASGLGRGTDTQYF. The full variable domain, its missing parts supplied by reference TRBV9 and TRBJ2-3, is DSGVTQTPKHLITATGQRVTLRCSPRSGDLSVYWYQQSLDQGLQFLIQYYNGEERAKGNILERFSAQQFPDLHSELNLSSLELGDSALYFCASGLGRGTDTQYFGPGTRLTVL.

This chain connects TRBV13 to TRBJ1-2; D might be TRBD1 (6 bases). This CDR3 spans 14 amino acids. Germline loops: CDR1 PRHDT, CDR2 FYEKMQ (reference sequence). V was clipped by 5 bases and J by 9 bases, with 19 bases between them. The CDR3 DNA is TGTGCCAGCAGCCCGGAACAGGGTATGAGGAGCTACACCTTC. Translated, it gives CASSPEQGMRSYTF.

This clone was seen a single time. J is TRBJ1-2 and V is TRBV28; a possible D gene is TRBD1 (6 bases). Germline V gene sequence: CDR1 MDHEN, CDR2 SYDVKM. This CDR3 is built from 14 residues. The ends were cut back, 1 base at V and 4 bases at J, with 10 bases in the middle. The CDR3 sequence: CASSLSGAFYGYTF. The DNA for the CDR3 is TGTGCCAGCAGTTTATCAGGGGCGTTCTATGGCTACACCTTC.

CDR3 protein: CASSFEVTYEQYF. Here the CDR3 DNA reads TGTGCCAGCAGCTTCGAGGTGACCTACGAGCAGTACTTC. The chain is built from TRBV11-2 and TRBJ2-7; no clear D gene. This CDR3 is 13 amino acids long. Trimming left V 3 bases short and J 2 bases short, with 8 bases between. Per germline, CDR1 SGHAT and CDR2 FQNNGV. Full variable domain (missing parts from reference TRBV11-2 and TRBJ2-7): EAGVAQSPRYKIIEKRQSVAFWCNPISGHATLYWYQQILGQGPKLLIQFQNNGVVDDSQLPKDRFSAERLKGVDSTLKIQPAKLEDSAVYLCASSFEVTYEQYFGPGTRLTVT.

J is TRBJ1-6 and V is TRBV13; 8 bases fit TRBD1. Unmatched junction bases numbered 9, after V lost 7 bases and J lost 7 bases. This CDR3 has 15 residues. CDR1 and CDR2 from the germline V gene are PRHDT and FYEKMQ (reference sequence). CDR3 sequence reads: CASTSSDRDNSPLHF. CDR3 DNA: TGTGCCAGCACGTCGTCGGACAGGGACAATTCACCCCTCCACTTT. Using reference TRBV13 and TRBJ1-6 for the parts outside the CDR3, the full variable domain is AAGVIQSPRHLIKEKRETATLKCYPIPRHDTVYWYQQGPGQDPQFLISFYEKMQSDKGSIPDRFSAQQFSDYHSELNMSSLELGDSALYFCASTSSDRDNSPLHFGNGTRLTVT.

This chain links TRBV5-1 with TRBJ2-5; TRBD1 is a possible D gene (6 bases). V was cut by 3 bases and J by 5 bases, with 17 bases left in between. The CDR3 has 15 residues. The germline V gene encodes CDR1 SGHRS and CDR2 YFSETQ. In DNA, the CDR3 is TGCGCCAGCAGCTATGAAATTACAGGGACCGAGACCCAGTACTTC. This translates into CASSYEITGTETQYF.